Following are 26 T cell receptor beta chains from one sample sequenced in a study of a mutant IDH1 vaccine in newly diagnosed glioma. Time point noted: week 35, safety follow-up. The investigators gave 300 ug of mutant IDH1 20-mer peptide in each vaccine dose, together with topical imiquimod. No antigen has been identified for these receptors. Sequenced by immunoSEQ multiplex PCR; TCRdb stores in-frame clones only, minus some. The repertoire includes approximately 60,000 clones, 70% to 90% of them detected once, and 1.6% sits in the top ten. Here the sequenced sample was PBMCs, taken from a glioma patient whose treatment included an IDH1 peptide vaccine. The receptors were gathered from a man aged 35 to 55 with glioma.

CDR3 DNA: TGTGCCAGCAGCGTAGGAACTAGCGGGAGAAAGGAGCAGTACTTC. The encoded protein is CASSVGTSGRKEQYF. The chain employs TRBV9 and TRBJ2-7; TRBD2 agrees at 11 bases. The germline V gene encodes CDR1 SGDLS and CDR2 YYNGEE. V trimming: 0 bases; J trimming: 7 bases; junction bases outside the gene matches: 6. The CDR3 runs to 15 residues.

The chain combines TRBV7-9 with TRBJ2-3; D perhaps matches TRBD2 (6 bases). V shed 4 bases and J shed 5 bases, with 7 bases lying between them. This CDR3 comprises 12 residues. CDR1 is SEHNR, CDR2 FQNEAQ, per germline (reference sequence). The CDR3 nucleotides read TGTGCCAGCAGCTGGGGGGTAGATACGCAGTATTTT. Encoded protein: CASSWGVDTQYF.

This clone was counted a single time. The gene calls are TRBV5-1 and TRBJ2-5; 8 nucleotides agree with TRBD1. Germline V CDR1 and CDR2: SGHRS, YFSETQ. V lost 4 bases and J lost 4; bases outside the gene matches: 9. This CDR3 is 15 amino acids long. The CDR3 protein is CASSGQGARAETQYF. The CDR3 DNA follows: TGCGCCAGCAGCGGCCAGGGGGCGCGGGCAGAGACCCAGTACTTC.

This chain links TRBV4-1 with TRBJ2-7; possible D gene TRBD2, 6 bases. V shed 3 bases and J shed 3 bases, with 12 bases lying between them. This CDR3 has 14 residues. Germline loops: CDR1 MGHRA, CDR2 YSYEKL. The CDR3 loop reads CASSQGQDYYEQYF. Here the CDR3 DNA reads TGCGCCAGCAGCCAGGGCCAGGACTACTACGAGCAGTACTTC.

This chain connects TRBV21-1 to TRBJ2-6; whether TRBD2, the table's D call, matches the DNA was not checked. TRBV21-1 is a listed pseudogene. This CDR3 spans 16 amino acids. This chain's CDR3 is CASSKVGGNGANVLTF. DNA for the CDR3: TGTGCCAGCAGCAAAGTGGGGGGAAATGGGGCCAACGTCCTGACTTTC.

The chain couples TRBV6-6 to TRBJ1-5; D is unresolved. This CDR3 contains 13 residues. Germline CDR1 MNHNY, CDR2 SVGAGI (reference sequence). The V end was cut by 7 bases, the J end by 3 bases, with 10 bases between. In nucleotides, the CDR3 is TGTGCCAGCACCCCCTCGGTCAATCAGCCCCAGCATTTT. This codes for CASTPSVNQPQHF.

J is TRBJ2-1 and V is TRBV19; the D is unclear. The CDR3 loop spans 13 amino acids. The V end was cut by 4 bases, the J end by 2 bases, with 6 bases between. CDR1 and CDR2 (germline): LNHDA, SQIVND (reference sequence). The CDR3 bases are TGTGCCAGTAGTACGGCGGCCTACAATGAGCAGTTCTTC. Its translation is CASSTAAYNEQFF.

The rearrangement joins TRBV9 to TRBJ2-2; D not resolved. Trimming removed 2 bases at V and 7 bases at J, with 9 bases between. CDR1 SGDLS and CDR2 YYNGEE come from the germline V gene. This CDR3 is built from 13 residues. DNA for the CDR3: TGTGCCAGCAGCGTTGTTTTAGGCGGGGAGCTGTTTTTT. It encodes CASSVVLGGELFF.

This CDR3 is CASSSTSGSYEQYF. CDR3 bases: TGTGCCAGCAGCTCGACTAGCGGGAGTTACGAGCAGTACTTC. The chain has TRBV7-9 and TRBJ2-7; 12 nucleotides match TRBD2. Germline CDR1 SEHNR, CDR2 FQNEAQ (reference sequence). The CDR3 length is 14 residues. The V segment lost 4 bases and the J segment 4 bases; nucleotides outside the gene matches: 2.

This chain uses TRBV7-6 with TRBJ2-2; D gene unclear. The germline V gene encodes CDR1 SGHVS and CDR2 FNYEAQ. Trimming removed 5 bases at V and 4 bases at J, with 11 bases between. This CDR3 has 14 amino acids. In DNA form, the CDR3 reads TGTGCCAGCAGCGTCGATTGGGGCACCGGGGAGCTGTTTTTT. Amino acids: CASSVDWGTGELFF.

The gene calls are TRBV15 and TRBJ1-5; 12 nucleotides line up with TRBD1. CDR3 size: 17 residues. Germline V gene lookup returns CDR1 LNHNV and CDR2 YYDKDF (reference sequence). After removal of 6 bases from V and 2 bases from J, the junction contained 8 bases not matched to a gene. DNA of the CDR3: TGTGCCACCAGGACGGGACAGGGGGCGTTTGGCAATCAGCCCCAGCATTTT. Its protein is CATRTGQGAFGNQPQHF.

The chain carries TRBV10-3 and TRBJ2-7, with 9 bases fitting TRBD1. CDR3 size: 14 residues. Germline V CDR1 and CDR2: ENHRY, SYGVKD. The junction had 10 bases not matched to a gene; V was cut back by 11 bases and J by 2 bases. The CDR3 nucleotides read TGTGCCGCCCTATCCGGGACAGGGACCTACGAGCAGTACTTC. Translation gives CAALSGTGTYEQYF.

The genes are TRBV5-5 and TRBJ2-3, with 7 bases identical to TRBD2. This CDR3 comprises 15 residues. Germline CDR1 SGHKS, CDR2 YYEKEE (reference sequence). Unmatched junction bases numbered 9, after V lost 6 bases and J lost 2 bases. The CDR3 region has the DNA TGTGCCAGCACCAGTACCGGGGACTACACAGATACGCAGTATTTT. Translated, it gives CASTSTGDYTDTQYF.

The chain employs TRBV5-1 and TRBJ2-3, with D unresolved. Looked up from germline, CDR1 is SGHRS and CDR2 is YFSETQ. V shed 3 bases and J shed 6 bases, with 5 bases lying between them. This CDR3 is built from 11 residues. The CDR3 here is CASSWTDTQYF. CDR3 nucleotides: TGCGCCAGCAGCTGGACGGATACGCAGTATTTT.

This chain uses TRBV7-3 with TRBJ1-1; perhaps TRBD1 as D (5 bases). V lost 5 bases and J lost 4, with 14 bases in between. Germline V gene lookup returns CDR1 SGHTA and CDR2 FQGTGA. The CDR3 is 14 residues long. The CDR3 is CASSEQPGGTEAFF. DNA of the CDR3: TGTGCCAGCAGCGAACAACCTGGGGGCACTGAAGCTTTCTTT.

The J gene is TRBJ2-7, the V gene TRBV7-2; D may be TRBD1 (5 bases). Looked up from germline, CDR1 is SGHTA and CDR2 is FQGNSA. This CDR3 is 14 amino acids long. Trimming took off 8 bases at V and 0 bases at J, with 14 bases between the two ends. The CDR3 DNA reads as TGTGCCAGCTGGTCAGGGATTACCTCCTACGAGCAGTACTTC. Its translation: CASWSGITSYEQYF.

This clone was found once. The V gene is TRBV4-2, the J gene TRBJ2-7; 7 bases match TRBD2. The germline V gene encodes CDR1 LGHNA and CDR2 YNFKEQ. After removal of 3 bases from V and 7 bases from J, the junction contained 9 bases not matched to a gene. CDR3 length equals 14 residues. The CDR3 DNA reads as TGTGCCAGCAGCCAGCGGGAGATGGGATGGGAGCAGTACTTC. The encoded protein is CASSQREMGWEQYF.

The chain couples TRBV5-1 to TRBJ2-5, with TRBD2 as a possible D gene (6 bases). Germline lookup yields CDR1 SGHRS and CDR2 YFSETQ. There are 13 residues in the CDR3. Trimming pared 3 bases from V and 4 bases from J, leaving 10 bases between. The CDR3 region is CASSYGLPETQYF. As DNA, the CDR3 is TGCGCCAGCAGCTACGGACTACCAGAGACCCAGTACTTC.

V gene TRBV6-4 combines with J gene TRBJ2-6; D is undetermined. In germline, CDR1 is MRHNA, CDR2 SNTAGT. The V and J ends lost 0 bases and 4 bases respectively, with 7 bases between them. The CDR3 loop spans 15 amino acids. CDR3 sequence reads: CASSDSTTGANVLTF. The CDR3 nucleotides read TGTGCCAGCAGTGACTCGACGACCGGGGCCAACGTCCTGACTTTC.

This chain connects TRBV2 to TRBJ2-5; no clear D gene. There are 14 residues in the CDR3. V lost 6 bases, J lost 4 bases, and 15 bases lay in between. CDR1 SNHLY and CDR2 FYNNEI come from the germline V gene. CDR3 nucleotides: TGTGCCAGCAGGACCAACAGTCTTGTAGAGACCCAGTACTTC. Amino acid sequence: CASRTNSLVETQYF.

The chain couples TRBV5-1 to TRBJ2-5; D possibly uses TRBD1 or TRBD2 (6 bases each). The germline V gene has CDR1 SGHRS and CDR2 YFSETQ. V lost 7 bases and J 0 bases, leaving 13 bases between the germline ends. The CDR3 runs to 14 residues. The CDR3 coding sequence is TGCGCCAGCTCAGAGGGGGGTTACCAAGAGACCCAGTACTTC. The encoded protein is CASSEGGYQETQYF. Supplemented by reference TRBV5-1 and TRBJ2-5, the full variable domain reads KAGVTQTPRYLIKTRGQQVTLSCSPISGHRSVSWYQQTPGQGLQFLFEYFSETQRNKGNFPGRFSGRQFSNSRSEMNVSTLELGDSALYLCASSEGGYQETQYFGPGTRLLVL.

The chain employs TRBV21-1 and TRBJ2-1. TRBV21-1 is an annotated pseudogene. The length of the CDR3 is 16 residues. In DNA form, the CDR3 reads TGTGCCAGCAGCAATTCGGGACCTGGTTCCTACAATGAGCAGTTCTTC. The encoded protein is CASSNSGPGSYNEQFF.

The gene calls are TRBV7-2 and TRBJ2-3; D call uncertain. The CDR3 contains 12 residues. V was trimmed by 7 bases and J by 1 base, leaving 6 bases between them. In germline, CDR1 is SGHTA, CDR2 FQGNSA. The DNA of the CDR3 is TGTGCCAGCAATGCGCGCACAGATACGCAGTATTTT. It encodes CASNARTDTQYF.

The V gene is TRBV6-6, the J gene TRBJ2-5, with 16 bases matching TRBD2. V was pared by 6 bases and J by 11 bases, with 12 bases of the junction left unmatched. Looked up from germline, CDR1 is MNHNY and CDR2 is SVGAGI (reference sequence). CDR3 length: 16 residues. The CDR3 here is CASSPAGTSGREDQYF. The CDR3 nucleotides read TGTGCCAGCAGCCCAGCCGGGACTAGCGGGAGGGAGGATCAGTACTTC.

The CDR3 bases are TGTGCCAGCAGCCAACGACTAGCGGGATTTAGGGAGACCCAGTACTTC. Its translation is CASSQRLAGFRETQYF. The chain uses TRBV21-1 and TRBJ2-5; the table gives TRBD2 as D, unverified against the DNA. TRBV21-1 is a recognized pseudogene. This CDR3 contains 16 residues.

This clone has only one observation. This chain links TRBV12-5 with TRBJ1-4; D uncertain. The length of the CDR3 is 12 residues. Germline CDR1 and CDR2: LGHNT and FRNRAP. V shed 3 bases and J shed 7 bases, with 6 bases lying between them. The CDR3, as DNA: TGTGCTAGTGGTTTACAACCTGAAAAACTGTTTTTT. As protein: CASGLQPEKLFF.